This passage covers 29 T cell receptor beta chains from one sample sequenced in a study of response to subunit inactivated influenza vaccine. TCRdb recomputed calls from the RT-PCR reads with MiXCR, one row per CDR3 protein. The sample lists more than 150,000 distinct CDR3 sequences; approximately 11% were seen once. Specimen: CD8+ T cells sorted from PBMCs, collected around 2 years after vaccination. The receptors originated from a man aged 50 to 69 who received an inactivated influenza vaccine.

This clonotype occurred a few times. The chain employs TRBV11-2 and TRBJ2-7; D might be TRBD2 (6 bases). The CDR3 covers 13 residues. Per the germline V gene, CDR1 is SGHAT and CDR2 is FQNNGV. Trimming pared 0 bases from V and 4 bases from J, leaving 7 bases between. CDR3 amino acids: CASSLEAGYEQYF. In DNA form, the CDR3 reads TGTGCCAGCAGCTTAGAGGCGGGGTACGAGCAGTACTTC.

This clonotype was counted a few times. The chain couples TRBV7-8 to TRBJ2-3; D gene unclear. The CDR3 consists of 13 residues. The ends were cut back, 2 bases at V and 7 bases at J, with 10 bases in the middle. Per the germline V gene, CDR1 is SGHVS and CDR2 is FQNEAQ. DNA of the CDR3: TGTGCCAGCAGCTTATTCAGGATCCATACGCAGTATTTT. Encoded protein: CASSLFRIHTQYF.

This clonotype turned up a few times. The J gene is TRBJ2-2, the V gene TRBV15; no definite D call. The CDR3 loop spans 14 amino acids. Trimming took 6 bases from V and 5 from J, leaving 13 bases between them. Germline-derived CDR1 and CDR2 are LNHNV and YYDKDF (reference sequence). This CDR3 reads CATSKLELTGELFF. In DNA form, the CDR3 reads TGTGCCACCAGTAAGCTGGAGCTGACCGGGGAGCTGTTTTTT.

The J gene is TRBJ2-3, the V gene TRBV6-5; D remains unclear. The CDR3 has 12 residues. Germline assignment: CDR1 MNHEY and CDR2 SVGAGI. Trimming pared 6 bases from V and 6 bases from J, leaving 10 bases between. The DNA for the CDR3 is TGTGCCAGCAGCGATCTTTGGGATACGCAGTATTTT. Translating it yields CASSDLWDTQYF.

This clonotype was found a few times. The chain links TRBV12-3 or TRBV12-4 to TRBJ2-5; the D is unclear. This CDR3 is built from 13 residues. Trimming stripped 6 bases from V and 1 base from J, with 9 bases between. The CDR3 sequence is CASRLNSQETQYF. The CDR3 coding sequence is TGTGCCAGCAGACTCAACAGCCAAGAGACCCAGTACTTC.

This clonotype was seen many times. The chain couples TRBV12-3 or TRBV12-4 to TRBJ2-1; 7 bases agree with TRBD1. This CDR3 has 14 residues. V was pared by 4 bases and J by 3 bases, with 3 bases of the junction left unmatched. The CDR3 sequence is CASSSAGGYNEQFF. The CDR3 region has the DNA TGTGCCAGCAGTTCGGCAGGGGGCTACAATGAGCAGTTCTTC.

This clonotype turned up a few times. This chain connects TRBV7-2 to TRBJ2-3, with a tentative D call TRBD2 (5 bases). Trimming left V 5 bases short and J 2 bases short, with 11 bases between. This CDR3 comprises 14 residues. The germline V gene has CDR1 SGHTA and CDR2 FQGNSA. CDR3 residues: CASSPSGNTDTQYF. The CDR3 nucleotides are TGTGCCAGCAGCCCCAGCGGAAACACAGATACGCAGTATTTT. Complete variable domain (other parts from reference TRBV7-2 and TRBJ2-3): GAGVSQSPSNKVTEKGKDVELRCDPISGHTALYWYRQSLGQGLEFLIYFQGNSAPDKSGLPSDRFSAERTGGSVSTLTIQRTQQEDSAVYLCASSPSGNTDTQYFGPGTRLTVL.

This clonotype has at least ten counts. The CDR3 spells CSVEEAGFYQETQYF. The DNA of the CDR3 is TGCAGCGTTGAAGAGGCAGGCTTCTACCAAGAGACCCAGTACTTC. The chain recombines TRBV29-1 with TRBJ2-5; D remains unclear. The CDR3 consists of 15 residues. Trimming took off 0 bases at V and 0 bases at J, with 11 bases between the two ends. Germline-derived CDR1 and CDR2 are SQVTM and ANQGSEA. Combining the CDR3 with reference TRBV29-1 and TRBJ2-5 gives the whole variable domain SAVISQKPSRDICQRGTSLTIQCQVDSQVTMMFWYRQQPGQSLTLIATANQGSEATYESGFVIDKFPISRPNLTFSTLTVSNMSPEDSSIYLCSVEEAGFYQETQYFGPGTRLLVL.

This clonotype occurred a few times. This chain links TRBV4-1 with TRBJ2-3; D is perhaps TRBD2 (5 bases). V was cut by 0 bases and J by 4 bases, with 14 bases left in between. Germline CDR1 and CDR2: MGHRA and YSYEKL. This CDR3 is 16 amino acids long. The CDR3 sequence is CASSQEVDLRADTQYF. DNA for the CDR3: TGCGCCAGCAGCCAAGAGGTGGACCTGCGGGCAGATACGCAGTATTTT.

This clonotype has only a few counts. V gene TRBV7-9 combines with J gene TRBJ2-4, with 7 nucleotides matching TRBD1. Germline V gene data show CDR1 as SEHNR and CDR2 as FQNEAQ (reference sequence). J was trimmed by 8 bases and V by 5 bases; bases with no gene match: 3. There are 12 residues in the CDR3. CDR3 amino acids: CASSHRGDIQYF. The CDR3 nucleotides read TGTGCCAGCAGCCACAGGGGTGACATTCAGTACTTC.

This sequence joins TRBV2 and TRBJ1-2, with D perhaps matching TRBD1 (6 bases). The ends were cut back, 2 bases at V and 5 bases at J, with 12 bases in the middle. The CDR3 is made up of 14 amino acids. Germline values: CDR1 SNHLY, CDR2 FYNNEI. CDR3 residues: CASSESNRAYGYTF. The CDR3 DNA is TGTGCCAGCAGTGAAAGTAACAGGGCTTATGGCTACACCTTC.

CDR3 region: CATSRDTGAAEAFF. DNA of the CDR3: TGTGCCACCAGCAGAGATACGGGGGCCGCTGAAGCTTTCTTT. This chain links TRBV15 with TRBJ1-1; tentatively, D is TRBD1 (6 bases). This CDR3 contains 14 residues. CDR1 and CDR2 (germline): LNHNV, YYDKDF (reference sequence). V gave up 0 bases and J gave up 6 bases, with 11 bases separating them.

This clonotype has just a few counts. V usage is TRBV10-3 and J usage is TRBJ2-1; 10 bases are a match to TRBD1. Germline trimming cut 10 bases from V and 4 bases from J; bases unmatched to any gene: 7. This CDR3 is built from 14 residues. Per germline, CDR1 ENHRY and CDR2 SYGVKD. The CDR3 loop is CASRGQGDYNEQFF. For the CDR3, the DNA is TGTGCCAGCCGCGGACAGGGGGATTACAATGAGCAGTTCTTC.

In this sample, this clonotype turned up many times. The chain has TRBV15 and TRBJ1-1; D is possibly TRBD1 (6 bases). Germline V lookup: CDR1 LNHNV, CDR2 YYDKDF (reference sequence). Trimming pared 0 bases from V and 3 bases from J, leaving 11 bases between. The CDR3 runs to 15 residues. This CDR3 reads CATSRDLAGDTEAFF. The DNA of the CDR3 is TGTGCCACCAGCAGAGACCTCGCAGGGGACACTGAAGCTTTCTTT. Full variable domain (outside the CDR3, taken from reference TRBV15 and TRBJ1-1): DAMVIQNPRYQVTQFGKPVTLSCSQTLNHNVMYWYQQKSSQAPKLLFHYYDKDFNNEADTPDNFQSRRPNTSFCFLDIRSPGLGDTAMYLCATSRDLAGDTEAFFGQGTRLTVV.

This clonotype was detected a few times. The chain joins TRBV5-6 to TRBJ2-7; possibly TRBD1 for D (6 bases). The germline CDR1 and CDR2 sequences are SGHDT and YYEEEE. Trimming removed 10 bases at V and 6 bases at J, with 23 bases between. This CDR3 contains 14 residues. CDR3 sequence reads: CAWRAAGTPCEQYF. The CDR3 nucleotides are TGTGCCTGGCGGGCGGCCGGGACACCCTGCGAGCAGTACTTC.

Worth noting for this clonotype: A clone one base away is much larger, so this may be a read error. This rearrangement joins TRBV12-3 or TRBV12-4 to TRBJ1-5; no firm D call. The germline V and J ends were trimmed by 0 bases and 7 bases, with 10 bases remaining between them. The CDR3 consists of 14 residues. The CDR3 sequence: CASSLAVGRQPQHF. The CDR3 region has the DNA TGTGCCAGCAGTTTAGCAGTGGGCAGGCAGCCCCAGCATTTT.

This clonotype was seen a few times. The rearrangement links TRBV4-2 to TRBJ2-4, with D perhaps matching TRBD1 or TRBD2 (5 bases each). CDR3 length: 17 amino acids. Germline V gene lookup returns CDR1 LGHNA and CDR2 YNFKEQ. Trimming left V 3 bases short and J 5 bases short, with 20 bases between. The CDR3 region has the DNA TGTGCCAGCAGCCAGCTCTTCACGAGGGGAATAGAAAACATTCAGTACTTC. Translation gives CASSQLFTRGIENIQYF.

To note about this clonotype: A junction end diverges from the germline sequence, so it may reflect a read error. The rearrangement links TRBV4-1 to TRBJ2-3; D call uncertain. CDR3 length: 14 residues. The germline V gene has CDR1 MGHRA and CDR2 YSYEKL. CDR3 sequence (DNA): TGCGCCCGCAGCCAAGTTAAGGGTGCAGATACGCAGTATTTT. Translation gives CARSQVKGADTQYF.

This chain uses TRBV6-1 with TRBJ2-5; TRBD1 matches 9 bases. There are 15 residues in the CDR3. With V trimmed by 6 bases and J by 3 bases, 8 bases remained unmatched. Per the germline V gene, CDR1 is MNHNS and CDR2 is SASEGT. The CDR3 DNA is TGTGCCAGCAGGGACAGGGGTGCTTCAGAAGAGACCCAGTACTTC. It encodes CASRDRGASEETQYF.

The sample holds many counts of this clonotype. This sequence joins TRBV12-3 or TRBV12-4 and TRBJ2-6; possible D gene TRBD2, 6 bases. The V and J ends lost 1 base and 0 bases respectively, with 10 bases between them. This CDR3 spans 17 amino acids. CDR3 loop: CASSLGGVHSGANVLTF. CDR3 DNA sequence: TGTGCCAGCAGTTTAGGGGGGGTCCACTCTGGGGCCAACGTCCTGACTTTC.

The CDR3 region has the DNA TGTGCCAGCAGCCAAGATCCGAGTTATGCAGATACGCAGTATTTT. It encodes CASSQDPSYADTQYF. J is TRBJ2-3 and V is TRBV3-1; D gene ambiguous. V was trimmed by 0 bases and J by 4 bases, leaving 11 bases between them. The V gene's germline CDR1 is LGHDT and CDR2 YNNKEL (reference sequence). The CDR3 consists of 15 residues.

This clonotype has ten or more counts. The V call is TRBV3-1, the J call TRBJ2-7; 7 positions agree with TRBD2. Germline-derived CDR1 and CDR2 are LGHDT and YNNKEL (reference sequence). V gave up 10 bases and J gave up 2 bases; unmatched junction bases: 17. The CDR3 extends over 16 amino acids. The CDR3 sequence: CATSRVAGEGPYEQYF. DNA of the CDR3: TGTGCCACCTCCCGGGTGGCGGGAGAAGGCCCCTACGAGCAGTACTTC.

This clonotype showed up just a few times. The rearrangement links TRBV12-3 or TRBV12-4 to TRBJ2-7; 8 bases are a match to TRBD1. The CDR3 runs 15 residues. V shed 2 bases, J shed 3 bases, and the junction held 6 bases outside the gene matches. CDR3 coding DNA: TGTGCCAGCAGTTTAAGGACAGGGTCCAGCTACGAGCAGTACTTC. Amino acid sequence: CASSLRTGSSYEQYF.

This clonotype was found a few times. The chain couples TRBV19 to TRBJ1-1; the D is unclear. Germline V gene lookup returns CDR1 LNHDA and CDR2 SQIVND (reference sequence). The V end was cut by 3 bases, the J end by 4 bases, with 12 bases between. The CDR3 has 14 amino acids. The CDR3: CASSILGLVTEAFF. The CDR3 DNA sequence: TGTGCCAGTAGTATCTTGGGTCTCGTCACTGAAGCTTTCTTT. The complete variable domain, with remaining parts taken from reference TRBV19 and TRBJ1-1, reads DGGITQSPKYLFRKEGQNVTLSCEQNLNHDAMYWYRQDPGQGLRLIYYSQIVNDFQKGDIAEGYSVSREKKESFPLTVTSAQKNPTAFYLCASSILGLVTEAFFGQGTRLTVV.

V gene TRBV7-2 combines with J gene TRBJ1-6; 7 bases are shared with TRBD1. The CDR3 runs 15 residues. The trim removed 1 base at V and 7 bases at J, leaving 4 bases unmatched. The V gene's germline CDR1 is SGHTA and CDR2 FQGNSA. The CDR3 coding sequence is TGTGCCAGCAGCTTAGGACAGGGTCGGAATTCACCCCTCCACTTT. Amino acid sequence: CASSLGQGRNSPLHF.

In its sample, this clonotype was seen a few times. The chain is built from TRBV28 and TRBJ2-1; 7 nucleotides align to TRBD2. Germline values: CDR1 MDHEN, CDR2 SYDVKM. This CDR3 comprises 16 residues. The V gene end was trimmed by 3 bases and the J gene end by 4 bases; junction bases not matched to a gene: 9. The CDR3 spells CASSFESSSGYNEQFF. As DNA, the CDR3 is TGTGCCAGCAGTTTTGAGTCGTCTAGCGGTTACAATGAGCAGTTCTTC.

This clonotype has at least ten counts. The CDR3 loop reads CASSSNRVQETQYF. The CDR3 nucleotides read TGTGCCAGCAGTTCAAACAGGGTTCAAGAGACCCAGTACTTC. The genes are TRBV12-3 or TRBV12-4 and TRBJ2-5, with D tentatively TRBD1 (6 bases). This CDR3 spans 14 amino acids. V was cut by 4 bases and J by 2 bases, with 11 bases left in between.

In its sample, this clonotype was seen many times. The chain combines TRBV29-1 with TRBJ2-4, with 7 bases that match TRBD2. Germline-derived CDR1 and CDR2 are SQVTM and ANQGSEA. V gave up 7 bases and J gave up 6 bases; unmatched junction bases: 12. This CDR3 region has 14 residues. CDR3 bases: TGCAGCGGCTCCCCGCGGGGGAATATAAACATTCAGTACTTC. Protein sequence: CSGSPRGNINIQYF.

This clonotype was recorded many times. This chain connects TRBV27 to TRBJ2-7; 13 positions match TRBD2. Germline V gives CDR1 MNHEY, CDR2 SMNVEV (reference sequence). The V segment lost 4 bases and the J segment 4 bases; nucleotides outside the gene matches: 4. The CDR3 is 15 residues long. The CDR3 loop reads CASSSWTSGSYEQYF. For the CDR3, the DNA is TGTGCCAGCAGTTCTTGGACTAGCGGGAGTTACGAGCAGTACTTC.